This T cell receptor (beta chain) emerged from a study of T cell responses to AZD1222 COVID-19 vaccine. Produced via immunoSEQ multiplex PCR; TCRdb's table is partial and in-frame only. Among fewer than 100,000 clones listed, around 85% were seen once. Note on this clone: The antigen is undetermined.

The study's findings and limits: Spike-specific TCR breadth and depth went up after people got two AZD1222 doses. Close to half of spike-specific TCRs reportedly recognize unmutated variant regions.

V was clipped by 3 bases and J by 7 bases, with 12 bases between them. Germline-derived CDR1 and CDR2 are SGHAT and FQDESV (reference sequence). CDR3 length equals 13 residues. The receptor was derived from an adult who received the AZD1222 COVID-19 vaccine. The sample consisted of peripheral blood, taken 28 days after the second AZD1222 dose. This sequence joins TRBV11-1 and TRBJ2-5; D is perhaps TRBD1 (6 bases). The CDR3 loop is CASSLGRQATQYF. In nucleotides, the CDR3 is TGTGCCAGCAGCTTGGGCAGACAGGCGACCCAGTACTTC.